This T cell receptor beta chain was identified in a study of response to subunit inactivated influenza vaccine. Whole-study results and caveats: Authors suggested seasonal influenza vaccinations each recruit few new T cells.

MiXCR, applied by TCRdb to the RT-PCR reads, yields one record per CDR3 protein. This table holds 550,000 to 600,000 distinct CDR3 sequences, roughly 10% found once. This clonotype was picked up a small number of times. The antigen is undetermined. The source is a middle-aged man who received an inactivated influenza vaccine. The specimen was PBMCs from blood, collected on the day of vaccination.

The DNA of the CDR3 is TGCAGTGCTAGAGAGCACCACTGGCGGGGGGCAGGGGAGACCCAGTACTTC. Residues: CSAREHHWRGAGETQYF. The chain has TRBV20-1 and TRBJ2-5, with TRBD2 identical over 8 bases. V shed 0 bases and J 5 bases; nucleotides not matched to a gene: 14. There are 17 residues in the CDR3. Germline assignment: CDR1 DFQATT and CDR2 SNEGSKA (reference sequence).